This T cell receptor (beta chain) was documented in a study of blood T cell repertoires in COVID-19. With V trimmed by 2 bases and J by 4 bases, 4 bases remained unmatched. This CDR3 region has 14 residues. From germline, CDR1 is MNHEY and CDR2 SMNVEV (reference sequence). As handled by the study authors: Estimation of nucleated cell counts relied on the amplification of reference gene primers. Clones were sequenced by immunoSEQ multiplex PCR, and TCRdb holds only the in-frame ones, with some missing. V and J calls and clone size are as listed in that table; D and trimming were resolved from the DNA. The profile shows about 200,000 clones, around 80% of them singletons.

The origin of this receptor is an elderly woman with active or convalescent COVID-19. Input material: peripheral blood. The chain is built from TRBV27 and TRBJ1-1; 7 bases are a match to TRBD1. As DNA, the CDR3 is TGTGCCAGCAGTTTACCGCACAGGGGCACTGAAGCTTTCTTT. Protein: CASSLPHRGTEAFF.